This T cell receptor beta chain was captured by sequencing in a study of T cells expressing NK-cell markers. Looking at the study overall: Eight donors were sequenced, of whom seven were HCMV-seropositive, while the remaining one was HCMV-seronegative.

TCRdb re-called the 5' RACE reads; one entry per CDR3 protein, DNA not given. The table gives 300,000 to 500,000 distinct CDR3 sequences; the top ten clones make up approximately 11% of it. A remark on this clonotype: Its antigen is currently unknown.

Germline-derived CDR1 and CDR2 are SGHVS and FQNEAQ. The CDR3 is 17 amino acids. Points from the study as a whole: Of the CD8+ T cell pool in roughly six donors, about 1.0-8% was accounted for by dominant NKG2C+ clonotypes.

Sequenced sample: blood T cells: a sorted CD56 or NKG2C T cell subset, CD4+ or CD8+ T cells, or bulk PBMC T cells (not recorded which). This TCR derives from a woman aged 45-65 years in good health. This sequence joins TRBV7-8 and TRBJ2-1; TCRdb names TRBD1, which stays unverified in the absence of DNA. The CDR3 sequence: CASSLARDGTDYNEQFF.